The entry that follows covers one T cell receptor (beta chain) sequence. This CDR3 is 18 amino acids long. CDR1 is SGHAT, CDR2 FQNNGV, per germline. V shed 5 bases, J shed 7 bases, and the junction held 13 bases outside the gene matches. This sample is part of a study of T cell changes during pregnancy in multiple sclerosis. Clones were sequenced by immunoSEQ multiplex PCR, and TCRdb holds only the in-frame ones, with some missing. The table includes 100,000 to 140,000 clones, roughly 90% detected once. This rearrangement joins TRBV11-2 to TRBJ2-1; 14 bases line up with TRBD2. Sequenced here: peripheral blood, sampled in the third trimester of pregnancy. The sequence was obtained from a female donor in good health, enrolled as a control in a pregnancy study. CDR3 sequence reads: CASSAQIGLAGGMNEQFF. The DNA for the CDR3 is TGTGCCAGCAGCGCCCAAATTGGACTAGCGGGGGGCATGAATGAGCAGTTCTTC. Looking up the rest from reference TRBV11-2 and TRBJ2-1 gives the full variable domain: EAGVAQSPRYKIIEKRQSVAFWCNPISGHATLYWYQQILGQGPKLLIQFQNNGVVDDSQLPKDRFSAERLKGVDSTLKIQPAKLEDSAVYLCASSAQIGLAGGMNEQFFGPGTRLTVL.